This T cell receptor beta chain comes out of a study of T-cell reconstitution after alpha-beta-depleted transplantation in children. Findings and limits, study-wide: Among T cells one year after transplant, newly produced cells accounted for most counts and diversity. Several patients had high TCRbeta diversity at day 60; it came from surviving recipient T cells and thymic progenitors. Several hundred expanded graft clones reportedly were the source of alpha-beta T cells about two months after transplant.

Germline assignment: CDR1 LGHNA and CDR2 YSLEER. CDR3 length equals 13 residues. V was trimmed by 3 bases and J by 6 bases, leaving 12 bases between them. With respect to this clonotype: Antigen specificity is unknown.

TCRbeta library preparation incorporated unique molecular identifiers. TCRdb fed the PCR reads into MiXCR, producing one record per CDR3 protein. The sample records about 340,000 distinct CDR3 sequences, about 16% being singletons. The rearrangement links TRBV4-3 to TRBJ2-7; a weak D match, TRBD2 (6 bases). The sequence derives from a male patient aged 2 to 9 who had a stem cell transplant for acute lymphoblastic leukemia, so the T cells may come from the graft donor. Sequences were derived from PBMCs, mostly from graft donor cells, sampled 360 days after TCRalphabeta/CD19-depleted stem cell transplant. CDR3 bases: TGCGCCAGCAGCCATGCGCAGGGAGGCGAGCAGTACTTC. It codes for CASSHAQGGEQYF.